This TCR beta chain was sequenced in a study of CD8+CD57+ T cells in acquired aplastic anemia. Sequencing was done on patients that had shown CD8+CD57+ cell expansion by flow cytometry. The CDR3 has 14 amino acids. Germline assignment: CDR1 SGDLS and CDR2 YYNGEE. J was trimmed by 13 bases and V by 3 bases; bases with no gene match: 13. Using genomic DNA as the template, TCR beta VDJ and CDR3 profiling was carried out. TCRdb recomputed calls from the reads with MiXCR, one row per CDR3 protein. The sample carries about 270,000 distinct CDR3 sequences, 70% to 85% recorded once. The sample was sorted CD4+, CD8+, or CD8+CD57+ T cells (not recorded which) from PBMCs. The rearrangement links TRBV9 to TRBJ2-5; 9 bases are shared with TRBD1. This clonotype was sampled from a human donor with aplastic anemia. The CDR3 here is CASSGTGVTGELYF. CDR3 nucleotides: TGTGCCAGCAGCGGGACAGGGGTAACCGGGGAGCTGTACTTC.